This TCR beta chain was documented in a study of cytomegalovirus exposure and HLA in healthy donors. Germline V CDR1 and CDR2: SGHTA, FQGNSA. Trimming cost V 0 bases and J 1 base; bases outside gene matches: 6. This CDR3 spans 17 amino acids. Primers included in the PCR were 60 Vbeta and 13 Jbeta primers. Using immunoSEQ multiplex PCR, the repertoire was profiled, and TCRdb retains in-frame clones only, with some absent. Among roughly 140,000 clones listed, around 78% were seen once. The sequenced sample was PBMCs. The J gene is TRBJ2-3, the V gene TRBV7-2, with 8 bases that match TRBD2. The clonotype originates from a male donor in good health and CMV-seronegative. CDR3 bases: TGTGCCAGCAGCTTAGCGTGGGGGCGGGGGGGCACAGATACGCAGTATTTT. It translates to CASSLAWGRGGTDTQYF.